The 7 T cell receptor beta chains below were found in one sample sequenced in a study of T cells in Graves' hyperthyroidism and ophthalmopathy. The investigators amplified TCR beta CDR3 regions from RNA transcripts. An initial round of RT-PCR targeting the TCR CDR3 relied on the HTBI primer set. TCRdb reanalysed the multiplex PCR reads using MiXCR and keeps one entry per CDR3 protein. The sample includes 300,000 to 500,000 distinct CDR3 sequences, over 13% of them seen just once. The sequencing sample was made of blood. Source of these receptors: a man aged 50 to 59 with Graves' ophthalmopathy.

The rearrangement joins TRBV19 to TRBJ1-2, with 9 bases fitting TRBD1. Germline CDR1 LNHDA, CDR2 SQIVND (reference sequence). V trimming: 5 bases; J trimming: 7 bases; junction bases outside the gene matches: 5. There are 13 residues in the CDR3. The CDR3 sequence: CASSLRDRVGYTF. The CDR3 nucleotides read TGTGCCAGTAGTCTTCGGGACAGGGTTGGCTACACCTTC. The variable domain in full, completed from reference TRBV19 and TRBJ1-2, reads DGGITQSPKYLFRKEGQNVTLSCEQNLNHDAMYWYRQDPGQGLRLIYYSQIVNDFQKGDIAEGYSVSREKKESFPLTVTSAQKNPTAFYLCASSLRDRVGYTFGSGTRLTVV.

This clonotype was detected ten times or more. This rearrangement joins TRBV2 to TRBJ1-5; unclear D gene. Germline-derived CDR1 and CDR2 are SNHLY and FYNNEI. The V end was cut by 5 bases, the J end by 4 bases, with 12 bases between. The CDR3 totals 14 residues. The CDR3 loop reads CASSYSALNQPQHF. In nucleotides, the CDR3 is TGTGCCAGCAGTTATTCGGCCCTGAATCAGCCCCAGCATTTT.

This clonotype was counted many times. The chain links TRBV7-9 to TRBJ2-5; D uncertain. The V gene lost 1 base and the J gene lost 0 bases, with 6 bases spanning the gap. Germline V gene data show CDR1 as SEHNR and CDR2 as FQNEAQ (reference sequence). The CDR3 spans 14 residues. The CDR3 DNA is TGTGCCAGCAGCTTAGACAGCAACCAAGAGACCCAGTACTTC. Translation gives CASSLDSNQETQYF.

The sample holds many counts of this clonotype. The chain has TRBV28 and TRBJ2-1, with D perhaps matching TRBD2 (6 bases). CDR1 and CDR2 from the germline V gene are MDHEN and SYDVKM. The V end lost 3 bases, the J end lost 8 bases, and 14 bases lay between the germline ends. This CDR3 region has 14 residues. The CDR3 sequence is CASSFLAGIDEQFF. As DNA, the CDR3 is TGTGCCAGCAGTTTTCTGGCGGGAATTGATGAGCAGTTCTTC. Filled out from reference TRBV28 and TRBJ2-1, the complete variable domain reads DVKVTQSSRYLVKRTGEKVFLECVQDMDHENMFWYRQDPGLGLRLIYFSYDVKMKEKGDIPEGYSVSREKKERFSLILESASTNQTSMYLCASSFLAGIDEQFFGPGTRLTVL.

This clonotype was seen only a few times. The chain carries TRBV25-1 and TRBJ1-2; 9 bases are shared with TRBD1. J lost 4 bases, V lost 7 bases, and 4 bases had no gene match. This CDR3 is 13 amino acids long. Germline loops: CDR1 MGHDK, CDR2 SYGVNS. The CDR3 nucleotides are TGTGCCAGCATCAAGACAGGGGGCTATGGCTACACCTTC. Residues: CASIKTGGYGYTF.

This clonotype was counted at least ten times. The rearrangement uses TRBV5-1 and TRBJ2-5, with TRBD2 matching 7 bases. Germline V CDR1 and CDR2: SGHRS, YFSETQ. The CDR3 is made up of 14 amino acids. After removal of 4 bases from V and 2 bases from J, the junction contained 5 bases not matched to a gene. The CDR3 region is CASSPAGTQETQYF. The CDR3 coding sequence is TGCGCCAGCAGCCCAGCGGGAACGCAAGAGACCCAGTACTTC.

This clonotype was detected ten times or more. The chain couples TRBV3-1 to TRBJ2-5; the match to TRBD2 covers 10 bases. Trimming took 5 bases from V and 1 from J; bases not matched to a gene: 10. CDR1 and CDR2 from the germline V gene are LGHDT and YNNKEL (reference sequence). The CDR3 length is 17 residues. The CDR3 protein is CASSLPSGRIGQETQYF. CDR3 DNA: TGTGCCAGCAGCTTACCTAGCGGGAGAATTGGCCAAGAGACCCAGTACTTC.